The TCR beta chain described here comes from a study of Ad26.COV2.S vaccination and SARS-CoV-2 variants (dated by TCRdb to 2020 to 2023). General notes on the study: Donors in the vaccine arm were drawn from COV1001, a phase I-IIa trial of Ad26.COV2.S in healthy adults that was multicentre, randomized, double-blind and placebo-controlled. Ad26.COV2.S was administered intramuscularly at 5 x 10^10 or 1 x 10^11 viral particles, either as a single shot or as two shots given 56 days apart. TCRbeta repertoire sequencing was used to assess the specificity and breadth of SARS-CoV-2-reactive T cell receptors after Ad26.COV2.S vaccination. A total of around 32 samples were included in the TCR-sequenced set, comprising 19 Ad26.COV2.S vaccine recipients, 5 placebo recipients and 8 SARS-CoV-2 convalescent individuals. Trial participants were randomized into five groups of five: low-dose or high-dose Ad26.COV2.S given once or twice, or placebo on both occasions. Investigators did not know the trial group allocation while performing experiments and assessing outcomes.

The research as a whole found: It was noted by the authors that total T cell responses may have been underestimated by the TCR breadth and depth analyses. After vaccination, substantial breadth of spike-specific CD8+ and CD4+ T cell responses was reported. Compared with placebo recipients, Ad26.COV2.S recipients showed higher spike-specific TCR breadth (P = 0.0014). Comparing responses between vaccine doses or regimens was not something the study was powered to do. Non-spike TCR breadth was comparable between vaccine and placebo recipients, consistent with the vaccine containing only spike.

The immunoSEQ Assay was the method used to sequence TCRbeta CDR3 regions. After extraction, genomic DNA underwent amplification by bias-controlled multiplex PCR, followed by high-throughput sequencing. On the study's bioinformatics: To quantify the absolute abundance of each unique TCRbeta CDR3 region, sequences were collapsed and filtered. Usable DNA was measured by amplifying reference genes present in all nucleated cells, and TCRbeta template counts were normalized to that usable DNA to estimate T cell fraction. Repertoire TCRs were annotated as SARS-CoV-2-specific when V gene, CDR3 amino acid sequence and J gene were exactly matched to a known reactive TCR set. The reference SARS-CoV-2 TCR set came from MIRA and was filtered for enrichment in COVID-19-positive ImmuneCODE repertoires, removing public or cross-reactive TCRs. Using the MIRA antigens, annotated TCRs were further analysed by specific ORF or by position within an ORF. Depth was the summed frequency of annotated unique rearrangements, while breadth was defined as annotated unique rearrangements over total unique productive rearrangements. TCR breadth was compared between groups using two-sided Wilcoxon rank-sum tests. The table comes from immuneACCESS by way of TCRdb, which keeps in-frame sequences with V and J called. Part of the clones is missing from these tables; in studies checked, under half for an unresolved V gene and the rest for unknown reasons. The V and J calls and clone size are taken from that table; D and trimming were inferred from the DNA. Within this sample are about 390,000 clones, with roughly nine tenths of them counted one time only. The ten top clones hold about 3.6% of the sample.

Sample treatment or condition, as interpreted from the label and publication: 19 received Ad26.COV2.S at low or high dose, single or two shots; a few received placebo; per-sample allocation not given. For vaccine and placebo recipients, the sequenced repertoires came from samples collected on day 63 after the first injection. Between 29 July and 7 August 2020, Cohort 1b enrolled around 25 adults aged 18-55 years at one site in Boston, USA. Ad26.COV2.S was a replication-incompetent adenovirus type 26 vector expressing a prefusion-stabilized SARS-CoV-2 spike protein from the original Wuhan strain. In the case of this clone: Which antigen it targets is not known. No much larger clone exists at a distance of one base, and base qualities are not known.

The germline V end is reduced by 6 bases and the J end by 4 bases; junction bases left unmatched: 8. For CDR1 and CDR2, the germline V gene lists SQVTM and ANQGSEA. CDR3 length: 13 amino acids, cysteine to phenylalanine. The read is trimmed to its CDR3 DNA, 39 bases read in frame from base 1. Source: peripheral blood, taken in a trial of Ad26.COV2.S vaccine versus placebo. The chain is encoded by TRBV29-1 joined to TRBJ1-2; 7 nucleotides in the junction match TRBD1. This sequence originates from a person between 18 and 65 years old who received the Ad26.COV2.S COVID-19 vaccine or a placebo. The CDR3 is CSVSRDSFYGYTF. In nucleotide form, the sequence is TGCAGCGTGAGCCGGGACAGCTTCTATGGCTACACCTTC.